The clone carrying this T cell receptor (beta chain) appeared a few times. The V gene's germline CDR1 is SNHLY and CDR2 FYNNEI. This CDR3 is built from 14 residues. V was pared by 5 bases and J by 12 bases, with 20 bases between. Attachment of unique molecular identifiers was made to individual cDNA molecules. TCRdb redid the calling of the 5' RACE reads with MiXCR, one entry per CDR3 protein. This table has approximately 58,000 distinct CDR3 sequences, about 6.2% appearing once. This entry is derived from a study of early T cells in non-severe SARS-CoV-2 infection. Sequencing was performed on whole blood. The receptor comes from an adult who was a healthcare worker with PCR-confirmed SARS-CoV-2 infection or an uninfected control (not recorded which). The chain employs TRBV2 and TRBJ2-1; weak D call: TRBD1 (6 bases). The CDR3 sequence: CASSRQEILQGQFF. CDR3 DNA sequence: TGTGCCAGCAGTCGACAGGAAATCCTTCAGGGGCAGTTCTTC.